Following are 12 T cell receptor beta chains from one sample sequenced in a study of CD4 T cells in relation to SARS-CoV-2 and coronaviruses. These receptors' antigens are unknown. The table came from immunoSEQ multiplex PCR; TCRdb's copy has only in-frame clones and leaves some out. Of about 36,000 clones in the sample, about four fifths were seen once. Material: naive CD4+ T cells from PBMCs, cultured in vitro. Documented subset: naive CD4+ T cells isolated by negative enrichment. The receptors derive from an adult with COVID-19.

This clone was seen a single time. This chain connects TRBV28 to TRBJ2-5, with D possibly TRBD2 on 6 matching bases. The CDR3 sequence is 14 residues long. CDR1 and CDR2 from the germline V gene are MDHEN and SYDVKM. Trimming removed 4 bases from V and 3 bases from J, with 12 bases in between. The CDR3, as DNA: TGTGCCAGCAGTTGGGATCGGGGGAAAGAGACCCAGTACTTC. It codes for CASSWDRGKETQYF.

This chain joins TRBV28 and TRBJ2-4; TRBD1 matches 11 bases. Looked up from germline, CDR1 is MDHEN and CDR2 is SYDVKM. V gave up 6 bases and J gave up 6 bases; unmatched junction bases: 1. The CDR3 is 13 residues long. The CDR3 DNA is TGTGCCAGCAGAGGGACAGGGGGAAACATTCAGTACTTC. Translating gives CASRGTGGNIQYF.

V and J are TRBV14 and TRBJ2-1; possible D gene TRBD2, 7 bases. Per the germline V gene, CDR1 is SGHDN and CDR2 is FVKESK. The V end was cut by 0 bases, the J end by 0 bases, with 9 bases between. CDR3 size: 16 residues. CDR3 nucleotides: TGTGCCAGCAGCCAAGATAGGGGGGGCTCCTACAATGAGCAGTTCTTC. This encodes CASSQDRGGSYNEQFF.

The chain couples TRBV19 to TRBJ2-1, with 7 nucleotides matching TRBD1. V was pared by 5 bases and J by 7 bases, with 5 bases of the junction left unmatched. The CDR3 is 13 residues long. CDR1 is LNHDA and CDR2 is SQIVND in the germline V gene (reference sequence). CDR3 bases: TGTGCCAGTAGTCTTATACAGGGGAATGAGCAGTTCTTC. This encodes CASSLIQGNEQFF.

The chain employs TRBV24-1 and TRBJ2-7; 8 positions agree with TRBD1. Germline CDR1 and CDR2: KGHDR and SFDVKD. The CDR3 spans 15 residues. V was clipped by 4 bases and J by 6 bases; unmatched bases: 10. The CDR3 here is CATSDPMGQASEQYF. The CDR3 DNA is TGTGCCACCAGTGACCCGATGGGACAGGCGTCCGAGCAGTACTTC.

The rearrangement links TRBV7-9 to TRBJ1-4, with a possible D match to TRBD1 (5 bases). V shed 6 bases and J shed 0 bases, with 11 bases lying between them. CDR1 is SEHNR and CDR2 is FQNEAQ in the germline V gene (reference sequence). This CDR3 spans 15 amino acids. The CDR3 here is CASRRDRPTNEKLFF. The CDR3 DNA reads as TGTGCCAGCAGACGAGACAGACCAACTAATGAAAAACTGTTTTTT.

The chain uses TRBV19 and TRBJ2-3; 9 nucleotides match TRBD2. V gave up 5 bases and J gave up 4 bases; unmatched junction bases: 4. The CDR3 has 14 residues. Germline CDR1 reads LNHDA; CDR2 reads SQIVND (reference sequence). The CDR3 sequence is CASSLAGEADTQYF. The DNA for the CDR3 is TGTGCCAGTAGTTTAGCGGGAGAGGCAGATACGCAGTATTTT. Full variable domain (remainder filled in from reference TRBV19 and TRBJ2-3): DGGITQSPKYLFRKEGQNVTLSCEQNLNHDAMYWYRQDPGQGLRLIYYSQIVNDFQKGDIAEGYSVSREKKESFPLTVTSAQKNPTAFYLCASSLAGEADTQYFGPGTRLTVL.

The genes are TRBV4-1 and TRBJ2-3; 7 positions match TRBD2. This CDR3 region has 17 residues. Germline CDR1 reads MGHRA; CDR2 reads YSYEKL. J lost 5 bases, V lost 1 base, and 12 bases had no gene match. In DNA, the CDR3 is TGCGCCAGCAGCCAAGCAGTAGCCCAGCGGGAAGAAGATACGCAGTATTTT. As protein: CASSQAVAQREEDTQYF.

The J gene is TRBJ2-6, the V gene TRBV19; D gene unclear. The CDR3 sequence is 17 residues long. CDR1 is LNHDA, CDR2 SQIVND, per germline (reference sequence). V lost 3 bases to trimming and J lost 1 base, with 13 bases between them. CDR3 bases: TGTGCCAGTAGTATCGACCGTTTTGTGTCTGGGGCCAACGTCCTGACTTTC. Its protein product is CASSIDRFVSGANVLTF. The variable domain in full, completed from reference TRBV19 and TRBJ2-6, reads DGGITQSPKYLFRKEGQNVTLSCEQNLNHDAMYWYRQDPGQGLRLIYYSQIVNDFQKGDIAEGYSVSREKKESFPLTVTSAQKNPTAFYLCASSIDRFVSGANVLTFGAGSRLTVL.

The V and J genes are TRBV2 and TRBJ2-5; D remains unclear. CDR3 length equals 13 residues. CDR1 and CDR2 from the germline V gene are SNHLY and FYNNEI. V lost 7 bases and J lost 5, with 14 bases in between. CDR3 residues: CASNSLWKETQYF. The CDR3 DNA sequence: TGTGCCAGCAATAGCCTTTGGAAGGAGACCCAGTACTTC.

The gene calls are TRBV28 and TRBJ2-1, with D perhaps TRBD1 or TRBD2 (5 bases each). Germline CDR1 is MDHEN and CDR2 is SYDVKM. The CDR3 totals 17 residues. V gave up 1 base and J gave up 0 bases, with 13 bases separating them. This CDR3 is CASSLSGATSSYNEQFF. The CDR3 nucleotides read TGTGCCAGCAGTTTATCCGGGGCCACCAGCTCCTACAATGAGCAGTTCTTC.

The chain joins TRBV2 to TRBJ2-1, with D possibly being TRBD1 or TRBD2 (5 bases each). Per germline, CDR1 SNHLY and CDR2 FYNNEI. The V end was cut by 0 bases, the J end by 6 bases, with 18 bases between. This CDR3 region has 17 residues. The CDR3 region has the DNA TGTGCCAGCAGTGAAGCGCTACTGACAGACCGGGGCAATGAGCAGTTCTTC. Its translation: CASSEALLTDRGNEQFF.